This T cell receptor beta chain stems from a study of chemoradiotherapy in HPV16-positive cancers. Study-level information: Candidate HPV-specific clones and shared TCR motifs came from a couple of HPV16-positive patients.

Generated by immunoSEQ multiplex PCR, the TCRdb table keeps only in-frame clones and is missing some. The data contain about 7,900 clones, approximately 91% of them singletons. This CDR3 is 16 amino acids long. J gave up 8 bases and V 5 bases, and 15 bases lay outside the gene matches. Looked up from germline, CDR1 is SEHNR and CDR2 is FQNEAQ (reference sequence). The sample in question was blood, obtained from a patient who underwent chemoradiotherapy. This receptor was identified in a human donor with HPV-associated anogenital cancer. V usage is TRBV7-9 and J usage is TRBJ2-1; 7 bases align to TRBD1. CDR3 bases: TGTGCCAGCAGCACTCGACAGGGCAGCCCGGACGATGAGCAGTTCTTC. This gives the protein CASSTRQGSPDDEQFF.